These 10 T cell receptor beta chains were all obtained from the same sample, sequenced in a study of blood T cell repertoires in COVID-19. This table comes from immunoSEQ multiplex PCR, and its TCRdb copy is limited to in-frame clones, with some not included. The sample includes under 350,000 clones, 75% to 90% of them seen just once. Sequencing was done on a sample of peripheral blood. All receptors come from a woman aged 70-85 years with acute or convalescent COVID-19.

The chain recombines TRBV7-9 with TRBJ2-1, with a tentative D call TRBD1 (6 bases). V shed 0 bases and J shed 3 bases, with 9 bases lying between them. From germline, CDR1 is SEHNR and CDR2 FQNEAQ (reference sequence). The CDR3 covers 15 residues. As DNA, the CDR3 is TGTGCCAGCAGCTTAGCCGGGACAAACTACAATGAGCAGTTCTTC. This gives the protein CASSLAGTNYNEQFF.

This clone was observed a single time. V is TRBV30 and J is TRBJ2-7; D may be TRBD1 (5 bases). V was cut by 7 bases and J by 1 base, with 14 bases left in between. Per the germline V gene, CDR1 is GTSNPN and CDR2 is SVGIG (reference sequence). The CDR3 has 13 amino acids. CDR3: CAYNHDRSYEQYF. The DNA for the CDR3 is TGTGCCTACAACCATGACAGATCCTACGAGCAGTACTTC.

This rearrangement joins TRBV6-2 or TRBV6-3 to TRBJ2-1, with 9 positions matching TRBD2. This CDR3 contains 16 residues. Germline lookup yields CDR1 MNHEY and CDR2 SVGEGT. Trimming at V came to 6 bases and at J to 10 bases, leaving 16 bases not matched to a gene. CDR3 DNA: TGTGCCAGCAGCAGATCAGGACTAGCGCAGATAGGAGAGCAGTTCTTC. The encoded protein is CASSRSGLAQIGEQFF.

This clone was counted between two and nine times. This chain links TRBV9 with TRBJ1-1; D call uncertain. Per germline, CDR1 SGDLS and CDR2 YYNGEE. CDR3 length equals 13 residues. With 1 base removed from V and 5 bases from J, the gap between germline ends came to 9 bases. The CDR3 region has the DNA TGTGCCAGCAGCGTATCCACCCGGACTGAAGCTTTCTTT. Translating gives CASSVSTRTEAFF.

The CDR3 coding sequence is TGTGCCATCAGTCCTCAGGGAAACGGGGCTTTCTTT. Its translation: CAISPQGNGAFF. This chain connects TRBV10-3 to TRBJ1-1, with D possibly matching TRBD1 (5 bases). CDR3 size: 12 residues. The germline gives CDR1 ENHRY, CDR2 SYGVKD. V dropped 5 bases and J dropped 11 bases, with 15 bases sitting between them.

The chain employs TRBV5-4 and TRBJ2-7; TRBD2 is a possible D gene (5 bases). This CDR3 has 13 amino acids. Trimming shortened V by 2 bases and J by 6 bases, and 12 bases separated the two germline ends. The germline gives CDR1 SGHNT, CDR2 YYREEE (reference sequence). CDR3 in amino acids: CASSFGGGSEQYF. The CDR3 nucleotides read TGTGCCAGCAGCTTCGGTGGTGGGAGCGAGCAGTACTTC.

The chain uses TRBV2 and TRBJ2-3; D not certain. In germline, CDR1 is SNHLY, CDR2 FYNNEI. This CDR3 has 13 residues. Trimming took off 6 bases at V and 6 bases at J, with 13 bases between the two ends. Here the CDR3 reads CASSGYGVDTQYF. The CDR3 DNA reads as TGTGCCAGCAGCGGGTACGGTGTGGATACGCAGTATTTT.

The chain links TRBV14 to TRBJ2-1; D is unresolved. The length of the CDR3 is 16 residues. Germline CDR1 is SGHDN and CDR2 is FVKESK. Trimming removed 4 bases from V and 10 bases from J, with 23 bases in between. The CDR3 DNA reads as TGTGCCAGCAGCCGGAAGCTAACAGATTTGTTCGGCGAGCAGTTCTTC. It translates to CASSRKLTDLFGEQFF.

The V call is TRBV13, the J call TRBJ2-1, with 10 bases matching TRBD2. CDR1 is PRHDT and CDR2 is FYEKMQ in the germline V gene (reference sequence). The V segment lost 4 bases and the J segment 7 bases; nucleotides outside the gene matches: 4. The CDR3 is 14 amino acids. CDR3 sequence: CASSSLAGGNEQFF. CDR3 coding DNA: TGTGCCAGCAGCTCCTTAGCGGGGGGTAATGAGCAGTTCTTC. The variable domain in full, with the rest retrieved from reference TRBV13 and TRBJ2-1, is AAGVIQSPRHLIKEKRETATLKCYPIPRHDTVYWYQQGPGQDPQFLISFYEKMQSDKGSIPDRFSAQQFSDYHSELNMSSLELGDSALYFCASSSLAGGNEQFFGPGTRLTVL.

The rearrangement uses TRBV19 and TRBJ2-2; 7 bases are shared with TRBD2. Unmatched junction bases numbered 4, after V lost 4 bases and J lost 5 bases. Looked up from germline, CDR1 is LNHDA and CDR2 is SQIVND (reference sequence). CDR3 length equals 14 residues. CDR3 sequence: CASSSGTNTGELFF. In DNA form, the CDR3 reads TGTGCCAGTAGTAGCGGGACTAATACCGGGGAGCTGTTTTTT.